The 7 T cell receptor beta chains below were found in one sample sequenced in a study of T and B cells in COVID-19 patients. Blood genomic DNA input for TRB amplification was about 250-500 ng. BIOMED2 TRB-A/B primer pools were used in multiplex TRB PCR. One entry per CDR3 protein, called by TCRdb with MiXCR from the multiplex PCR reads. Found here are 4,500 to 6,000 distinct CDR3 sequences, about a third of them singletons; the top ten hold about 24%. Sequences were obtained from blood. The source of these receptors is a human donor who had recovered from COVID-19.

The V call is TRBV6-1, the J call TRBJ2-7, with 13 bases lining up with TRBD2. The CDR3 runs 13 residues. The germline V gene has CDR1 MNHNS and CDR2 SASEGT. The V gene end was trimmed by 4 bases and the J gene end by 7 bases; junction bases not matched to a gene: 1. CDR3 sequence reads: CASSGLAGGEQYF. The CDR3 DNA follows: TGTGCCAGCAGTGGACTAGCGGGAGGTGAGCAGTACTTC.

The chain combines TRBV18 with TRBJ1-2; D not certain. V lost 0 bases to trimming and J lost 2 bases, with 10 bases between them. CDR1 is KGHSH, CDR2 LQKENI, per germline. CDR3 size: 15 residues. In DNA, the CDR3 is TGTGCCAGCTCACCACCGTCACCAGCCAACTATGGCTACACCTTC. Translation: CASSPPSPANYGYTF.

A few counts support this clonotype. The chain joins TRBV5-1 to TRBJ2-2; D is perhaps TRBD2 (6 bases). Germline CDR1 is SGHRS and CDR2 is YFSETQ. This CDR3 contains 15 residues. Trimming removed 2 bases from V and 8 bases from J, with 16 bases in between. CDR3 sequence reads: CASSFTSLKVGELFF. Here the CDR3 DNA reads TGCGCCAGCAGCTTTACTAGCTTGAAAGTTGGGGAGCTGTTTTTT.

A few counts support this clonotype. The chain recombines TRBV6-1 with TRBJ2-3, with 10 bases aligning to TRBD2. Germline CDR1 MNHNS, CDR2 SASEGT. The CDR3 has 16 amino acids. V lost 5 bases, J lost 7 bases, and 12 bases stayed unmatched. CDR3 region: CASSFRERGGRNTQYF. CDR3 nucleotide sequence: TGTGCCAGCAGTTTCCGTGAGCGGGGGGGAAGGAATACGCAGTATTTT.

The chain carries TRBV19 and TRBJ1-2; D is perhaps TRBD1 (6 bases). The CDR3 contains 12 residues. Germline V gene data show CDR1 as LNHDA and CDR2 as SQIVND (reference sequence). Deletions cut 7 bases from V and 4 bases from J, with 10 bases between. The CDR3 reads CASTGQTYGYTF. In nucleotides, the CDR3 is TGTGCCAGTACGGGACAAACCTATGGCTACACCTTC.

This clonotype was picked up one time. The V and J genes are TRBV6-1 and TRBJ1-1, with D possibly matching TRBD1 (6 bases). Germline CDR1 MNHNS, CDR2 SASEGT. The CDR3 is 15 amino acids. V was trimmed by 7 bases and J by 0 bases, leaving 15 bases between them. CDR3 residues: CASNYGRGMNTEAFF. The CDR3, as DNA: TGTGCCAGCAATTACGGCAGGGGCATGAACACTGAAGCTTTCTTT.

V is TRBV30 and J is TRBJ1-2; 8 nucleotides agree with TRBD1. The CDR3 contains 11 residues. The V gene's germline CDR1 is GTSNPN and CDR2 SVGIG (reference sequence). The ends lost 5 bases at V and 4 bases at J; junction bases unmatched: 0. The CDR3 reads CAWGTGYGYTF. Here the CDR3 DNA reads TGTGCCTGGGGGACAGGCTATGGCTACACCTTC.